Presented here are 15 T cell receptor beta chains from one specimen sequenced in a study of vaccination effects on CD4 cells after COVID-19. TCRdb's table, derived via immunoSEQ multiplex PCR, lists solely in-frame clones and lacks some. The sample has 50,000 to 70,000 clones, more than 60% seen once. At the end of about ten days of culture, CD4+ T cells were isolated. Vaccine administered to participants consisted of two doses of either BNT162b2 or mRNA-1273. No antigen is known for these receptors. Sequencing was performed on CD4+ T cells from PBMCs cultured without peptide, taken after COVID-19 vaccination. The receptors derive from a human donor who received a COVID-19 vaccine.

The J gene is TRBJ2-7, the V gene TRBV6-2 or TRBV6-3, with 8 bases matching TRBD2. Per germline, CDR1 MNHEY and CDR2 SVGEGT. The CDR3 runs 16 residues. The V gene end was trimmed by 4 bases and the J gene end by 2 bases; junction bases not matched to a gene: 10. Written as DNA, the CDR3 is TGTGCCAGCAGTTTTTCGAGCGGGGGATCCCCCTACGAGCAGTACGTC. Protein product: CASSFSSGGSPYEQYV.

The V and J genes are TRBV19 and TRBJ2-5; D gene unclear. The CDR3 length is 11 residues. The ends were cut back, 4 bases at V and 2 bases at J, with 2 bases in the middle. Germline V CDR1 and CDR2: LNHDA, SQIVND (reference sequence). The CDR3 DNA reads TGTGCCAGTAGTAAACAAGAGACCCAGTACTTC. Its protein is CASSKQETQYF. Full variable domain (outside the CDR3, taken from reference TRBV19 and TRBJ2-5): DGGITQSPKYLFRKEGQNVTLSCEQNLNHDAMYWYRQDPGQGLRLIYYSQIVNDFQKGDIAEGYSVSREKKESFPLTVTSAQKNPTAFYLCASSKQETQYFGPGTRLLVL.

The J gene is TRBJ2-4, the V gene TRBV19, with D perhaps assigned TRBD1 or TRBD2 (5 bases each). Trimming cost V 4 bases and J 4 bases, with 14 bases left between them. The germline gives CDR1 LNHDA, CDR2 SQIVND (reference sequence). The CDR3 length is 15 residues. CDR3 nucleotides: TGTGCCAGTAGTACGATCGGGACGGAAAAAAACATTCAGTACTTC. It is translated as CASSTIGTEKNIQYF.

The chain recombines TRBV7-9 with TRBJ1-2; no definite D call. V was trimmed by 2 bases and J by 2 bases, leaving 6 bases between them. The CDR3 contains 13 residues. CDR1 is SEHNR and CDR2 is FQNEAQ in the germline V gene (reference sequence). This CDR3 reads CASSLLGNYGYTF. In DNA form, the CDR3 reads TGTGCCAGCAGCTTACTAGGAAACTATGGCTACACCTTC.

This clone was detected once. The chain uses TRBV18 and TRBJ2-7, with 10 bases fitting TRBD1. The CDR3 length is 14 residues. V shed 6 bases and J 7 bases; nucleotides not matched to a gene: 9. Germline CDR1 KGHSH, CDR2 LQKENI. CDR3 sequence reads: CASSRGTGVGEQYV. In nucleotides, the CDR3 is TGTGCCAGCTCGCGGGGGACAGGGGTAGGGGAGCAGTACGTC.

This clone was seen a single time. This chain links TRBV12-3 or TRBV12-4 with TRBJ2-2; D is perhaps TRBD2 (5 bases). Trimming shortened V by 5 bases and J by 6 bases, and 7 bases separated the two germline ends. This CDR3 is 12 amino acids long. DNA of the CDR3: TGTGCCAGCAGTCCGCGGGCCGGGGAGCTGTTTTTT. Encoded protein: CASSPRAGELFF.

This chain joins TRBV5-1 and TRBJ2-1; D call uncertain. This CDR3 has 12 residues. The germline gives CDR1 SGHRS, CDR2 YFSETQ. V was pared by 6 bases and J by 3 bases, with 7 bases between. The CDR3 coding sequence is TGCGCCAGCACCCGGAACTACAATGAGCAGTTCTTC. Translated: CASTRNYNEQFF. The whole variable domain, filled in from reference TRBV5-1 and TRBJ2-1, reads KAGVTQTPRYLIKTRGQQVTLSCSPISGHRSVSWYQQTPGQGLQFLFEYFSETQRNKGNFPGRFSGRQFSNSRSEMNVSTLELGDSALYLCASTRNYNEQFFGPGTRLTVL.

The V gene is TRBV5-1, the J gene TRBJ1-2, with D possibly matching TRBD1 (6 bases). Trimming removed 5 bases at V and 2 bases at J, with 19 bases between. The CDR3 is 16 residues long. Per the germline V gene, CDR1 is SGHRS and CDR2 is YFSETQ. CDR3 DNA sequence: TGCGCCAGCAGTCATTTAGGGGGGGCGGGAAACTATGGCTACACCTTC. It translates to CASSHLGGAGNYGYTF. The entire variable domain, with the rest obtained from reference TRBV5-1 and TRBJ1-2, is as follows: KAGVTQTPRYLIKTRGQQVTLSCSPISGHRSVSWYQQTPGQGLQFLFEYFSETQRNKGNFPGRFSGRQFSNSRSEMNVSTLELGDSALYLCASSHLGGAGNYGYTFGSGTRLTVV.

V gene TRBV7-8 combines with J gene TRBJ2-3; 7 bases fit TRBD1. The trim removed 5 bases at V and 0 bases at J, leaving 8 bases unmatched. CDR1 is SGHVS, CDR2 FQNEAQ, per germline. There are 16 residues in the CDR3. CDR3 sequence reads: CASSPGQKTSTDTQYF. As DNA, the CDR3 is TGTGCCAGCAGCCCGGGACAGAAGACTAGCACAGATACGCAGTATTTT.

The J gene is TRBJ2-2, the V gene TRBV2; 7 bases line up with TRBD1. This CDR3 is 15 amino acids long. After removal of 7 bases from V and 0 bases from J, the junction contained 5 bases not matched to a gene. Germline loops: CDR1 SNHLY, CDR2 FYNNEI. The CDR3 region has the DNA TGTGCCAGCAAGAGGGGACAGCCGAACACCGGGGAGCTGTTTTTT. It translates to CASKRGQPNTGELFF.

The V gene is TRBV5-1, the J gene TRBJ2-5, with D possibly TRBD2 on 6 matching bases. The V end lost 3 bases, the J end lost 2 bases, and 11 bases lay between the germline ends. The CDR3 totals 14 residues. CDR1 SGHRS and CDR2 YFSETQ come from the germline V gene. CDR3 in DNA: TGCGCCAGCAGCTCAACCGGGGGACAAGAGACCCAGTACTTC. The encoded protein is CASSSTGGQETQYF.

This rearrangement joins TRBV28 to TRBJ2-6; D not resolved. Germline assignment: CDR1 MDHEN and CDR2 SYDVKM. The CDR3 runs 18 residues. Trimming removed 3 bases at V and 0 bases at J, with 15 bases between. CDR3 loop: CASSFMAATSSGANVLTF. The CDR3 DNA reads TGTGCCAGCAGTTTCATGGCAGCCACCAGCTCTGGGGCCAACGTCCTGACTTTC.

This sequence joins TRBV5-6 and TRBJ1-2, with TRBD1 identical over 10 bases. Unmatched junction bases numbered 4, after V lost 0 bases and J lost 8 bases. Germline values: CDR1 SGHDT, CDR2 YYEEEE. CDR3 length equals 14 residues. In nucleotides, the CDR3 is TGTGCCAGCAGCTTGGGACAGGGGGCGCGAGGCTACACCTTC. Its protein is CASSLGQGARGYTF.

With regard to this clone: The junction does not match germline at one end; this may be a read error. The chain has TRBV18 and TRBJ2-3; perhaps TRBD2 as D (5 bases). CDR1 KGHSH and CDR2 LQKENI come from the germline V gene. The CDR3 is made up of 14 amino acids. CDR3 sequence (DNA): TGTGCCAGCTCACCACCCCCTAGCATAGATACGCAGTATTTT. It is translated as CASSPPPSIDTQYF. The full variable domain, completed using reference TRBV18 and TRBJ2-3, is NAGVMQNPRHLVRRRGQEARLRCSPMKGHSHVYWYRQLPEEGLKFMVYLQKENIIDESGMPKERFSAEFPKEGPSILRIQQVVRGDSAAYFCASSPPPSIDTQYFGPGTRLTVL.

This chain joins TRBV12-3 or TRBV12-4 and TRBJ1-2, with a tentative D call TRBD1 (6 bases). V was cut by 6 bases and J by 4 bases, with 12 bases left in between. The length of the CDR3 is 13 residues. The CDR3 sequence: CASRGDRLYGYTF. Written as DNA, the CDR3 is TGTGCCAGCAGGGGAGACAGGCTCTATGGCTACACCTTC.